This note documents a single TCR beta chain sequence. Its antigen is as yet unknown. Germline assignment: CDR1 SGHVS and CDR2 FQNEAQ. V lost 5 bases and J 3 bases, leaving 14 bases between the germline ends. This CDR3 spans 14 amino acids. Sequenced material consisted of expressed TCRB transcripts (all of the isolated RNA was reverse transcribed). Mean read depth for naive, central memory and regulatory T cell samples was a few million reads. Only in-frame clones appear in the TCRdb table, and some are missing; sequencing was by immunoSEQ multiplex PCR. The table lists about 160,000 clones, approximately 9% of them singletons, with 0.54% in the top ten. The source of the sample is a study of beta chain features in type 1 diabetes. Findings and caveats of the study: Small HLA sub-analyses could not settle whether HLA shapes TCRB rearrangement. Shortening that was moderate but significant affected the TCRB CDR3s of Type 1 diabetes patients in all four CD4+ subsets. The similarity of naive, central memory and Treg TCRB repertoires appeared greater among patients than among healthy donors.

The authors sorted CD4+ naive, central memory, regulatory and stem cell-like memory cells via CD45RO/CCR7/CD25/CD127/CD95/CD27. Sequenced sample: central memory CD4+ T cells from blood. V and J are TRBV7-8 and TRBJ2-7, with D perhaps matching TRBD1 (6 bases). The sequence came from a young woman with type 1 diabetes. CDR3 sequence (DNA): TGTGCCAGCAGCACCGACAGGCCTCACTACGAGCAGTACTTC. As protein: CASSTDRPHYEQYF.